These 20 T cell receptor beta chains were all obtained from the same sample, sequenced in a study of shared clonotypes between healthy human individuals. Clones were sequenced by immunoSEQ multiplex PCR, and TCRdb holds only the in-frame ones, with some missing. The profile covers approximately 1,500,000 clones, with about 98% appearing a single time and about 0.4% taken by the ten largest. The sample consisted of naive CD4+ T cells sorted from blood. Subset given: CD45RA+ positively selected. The receptors derive from a man aged 25 to 45 in good health.

The V and J genes are TRBV19 and TRBJ2-7; 14 bases fit TRBD2. Germline V gene data show CDR1 as LNHDA and CDR2 as SQIVND (reference sequence). With 5 bases clipped from V and 3 bases from J, the junction kept 6 bases outside the gene matches. CDR3 length equals 16 residues. For the CDR3, the DNA is TGTGCCAGTAGTTCCCGGACTAGCGGGGGGATCTACGAGCAGTACTTC. This codes for CASSSRTSGGIYEQYF.

The chain employs TRBV5-1 and TRBJ2-7, with 15 nucleotides matching TRBD2. After removal of 0 bases from V and 10 bases from J, the junction contained 5 bases not matched to a gene. The CDR3 runs to 15 residues. Germline assignment: CDR1 SGHRS and CDR2 YFSETQ. CDR3 in amino acids: CASSLAPGLAGGQYF. CDR3 coding DNA: TGCGCCAGCAGCTTGGCTCCGGGACTAGCGGGAGGTCAGTACTTC.

This chain joins TRBV13 and TRBJ2-2; 7 bases are a match to TRBD1. CDR1 PRHDT and CDR2 FYEKMQ come from the germline V gene (reference sequence). V lost 6 bases, J lost 5 bases, and 12 bases stayed unmatched. The length of the CDR3 is 16 residues. The CDR3 spells CASSPPGQIITGELFF. The CDR3 nucleotides are TGTGCCAGCAGTCCTCCGGGACAGATTATAACCGGGGAGCTGTTTTTT.

The chain has TRBV12-5 and TRBJ2-7; a possible D gene is TRBD1 (6 bases). Germline loops: CDR1 LGHNT, CDR2 FRNRAP. The CDR3 is made up of 16 amino acids. The V end lost 0 bases, the J end lost 2 bases, and 14 bases lay between the germline ends. In DNA, the CDR3 is TGTGCTAGTGGTTTGGTACTGGGGACACTCGCCTACGAGCAGTACTTC. Its translation: CASGLVLGTLAYEQYF.

The gene calls are TRBV5-8 and TRBJ2-1; tentatively, D is TRBD2 (5 bases). The ends were cut back, 0 bases at V and 6 bases at J, with 13 bases in the middle. Germline CDR1 reads SGHTS; CDR2 reads YDEGEE. CDR3 length equals 15 residues. The DNA of the CDR3 is TGTGCCAGCAGCTTGGTGTTGGGGAGTGGCAATGAGCAGTTCTTC. It encodes CASSLVLGSGNEQFF.

The rearrangement uses TRBV5-1 and TRBJ2-7; TRBD2 matches at 7 bases. CDR1 SGHRS and CDR2 YFSETQ come from the germline V gene. The CDR3 is made up of 14 amino acids. V shed 2 bases and J 2 bases; nucleotides not matched to a gene: 4. CDR3 sequence (DNA): TGCGCCAGCAGCTTTACTAGCGAACCCTACGAGCAGTACTTC. This sequence encodes CASSFTSEPYEQYF. The variable domain in full, completed from reference TRBV5-1 and TRBJ2-7, reads KAGVTQTPRYLIKTRGQQVTLSCSPISGHRSVSWYQQTPGQGLQFLFEYFSETQRNKGNFPGRFSGRQFSNSRSEMNVSTLELGDSALYLCASSFTSEPYEQYFGPGTRLTVT.

The V call is TRBV5-1, the J call TRBJ2-7; TRBD2 agrees at 11 bases. Germline CDR1 reads SGHRS; CDR2 reads YFSETQ. The length of the CDR3 is 16 residues. J gave up 2 bases and V 4 bases, and 8 bases lay outside the gene matches. CDR3 coding DNA: TGCGCCAGCAGCCCAAGAACTAGCGGGAGTCCCTACGAGCAGTACTTC. This encodes CASSPRTSGSPYEQYF.

This chain joins TRBV28 and TRBJ2-3, with D unresolved. There are 14 residues in the CDR3. Trimming shortened V by 2 bases and J by 7 bases, and 13 bases separated the two germline ends. Germline V lookup: CDR1 MDHEN, CDR2 SYDVKM. The CDR3 is CASSLGAHRNTQYF. In DNA form, the CDR3 reads TGTGCCAGCAGTTTAGGAGCCCATAGAAATACGCAGTATTTT.

In this sample, this clone turned up once. The chain links TRBV25-1 to TRBJ2-3; tentatively, D is TRBD1 (6 bases). This CDR3 is built from 16 residues. CDR1 is MGHDK, CDR2 SYGVNS, per germline. Trimming removed 3 bases from V and 3 bases from J, with 16 bases in between. The CDR3 nucleotides read TGTGCCAGCAGTGACCCTTACAGGGACGGTACAGATACGCAGTATTTT. Amino acids: CASSDPYRDGTDTQYF.

The V gene is TRBV28, the J gene TRBJ2-7; D not certain. The germline CDR1 and CDR2 sequences are MDHEN and SYDVKM. Trimming pared 2 bases from V and 10 bases from J, leaving 9 bases between. The CDR3 totals 11 residues. The CDR3 DNA follows: TGTGCCAGCAGTTTAGGCGGCCCTCAGTACTTC. It yields the protein CASSLGGPQYF.

The J gene is TRBJ2-1, the V gene TRBV19; D ambiguous. This CDR3 comprises 16 residues. Germline CDR1 reads LNHDA; CDR2 reads SQIVND (reference sequence). Trimming left V 4 bases short and J 4 bases short, with 17 bases between. In DNA form, the CDR3 reads TGTGCCAGTAGTACCCTTAGTGGGTTTGGGTACAATGAGCAGTTCTTC. Its translation: CASSTLSGFGYNEQFF. Using reference TRBV19 and TRBJ2-1 for the parts outside the CDR3, the full variable domain is DGGITQSPKYLFRKEGQNVTLSCEQNLNHDAMYWYRQDPGQGLRLIYYSQIVNDFQKGDIAEGYSVSREKKESFPLTVTSAQKNPTAFYLCASSTLSGFGYNEQFFGPGTRLTVL.

The chain is built from TRBV19 and TRBJ1-3; possibly TRBD1 for D (5 bases). Germline-derived CDR1 and CDR2 are LNHDA and SQIVND (reference sequence). The CDR3 runs 17 residues. The V end was cut by 5 bases, the J end by 0 bases, with 17 bases between. The CDR3 region is CASSSRGRGFSGNTIYF. The CDR3 DNA reads TGTGCCAGTAGTTCCCGGGGGAGGGGATTCTCTGGAAACACCATATATTTT.

This clone was recorded only once. The chain joins TRBV7-2 to TRBJ1-2; weak D call: TRBD1 (6 bases). Germline-derived CDR1 and CDR2 are SGHTA and FQGNSA. The CDR3 spans 16 residues. V was pared by 5 bases and J by 1 base, with 17 bases between. CDR3 bases: TGTGCCAGCAGCGCCCCGGGACAAGGCTATAACTATGGCTACACCTTC. It translates to CASSAPGQGYNYGYTF.

The genes are TRBV5-4 and TRBJ2-1, with 7 bases identical to TRBD2. The CDR3 is 17 amino acids. Trimming cost V 0 bases and J 4 bases; bases outside gene matches: 10. The germline V gene encodes CDR1 SGHNT and CDR2 YYREEE (reference sequence). The CDR3 DNA follows: TGTGCCAGCAGCTTGGTATCTGGCGGGAGACTTTACAATGAGCAGTTCTTC. Translation gives CASSLVSGGRLYNEQFF.

The chain carries TRBV29-1 and TRBJ2-3; D is unresolved. Germline assignment: CDR1 SQVTM and CDR2 ANQGSEA. The CDR3 covers 14 residues. Trimming took 7 bases from V and 2 from J, leaving 16 bases between them. The CDR3 here is CSAGPGRNTDTQYF. In nucleotides, the CDR3 is TGCAGCGCCGGACCCGGCCGGAACACAGATACGCAGTATTTT.

This CDR3 is CAISESVSSYNEQFF. CDR3 coding DNA: TGTGCCATCAGTGAGTCTGTAAGCTCCTACAATGAGCAGTTCTTC. This chain joins TRBV10-3 and TRBJ2-1; no definite D call. The ends were cut back, 0 bases at V and 0 bases at J, with 6 bases in the middle. Looked up from germline, CDR1 is ENHRY and CDR2 is SYGVKD. The CDR3 is 15 amino acids.

This chain uses TRBV6-5 with TRBJ2-5; D unresolved. Germline V gene sequence: CDR1 MNHEY, CDR2 SVGAGI. The V end lost 5 bases, the J end lost 5 bases, and 6 bases lay between the germline ends. The CDR3 runs to 11 residues. CDR3 DNA: TGTGCCAGCAGTATGGCGGAGACCCAGTACTTC. Its protein product is CASSMAETQYF.

J is TRBJ1-1 and V is TRBV7-2, with 7 bases lining up with TRBD1. Germline-derived CDR1 and CDR2 are SGHTA and FQGNSA. This CDR3 region has 17 residues. Trimming took 0 bases from V and 2 from J; bases not matched to a gene: 9. The CDR3 reads CASSLAGGSLGNTEAFF. The CDR3 DNA follows: TGTGCCAGCAGCTTAGCAGGGGGCAGTCTAGGTAACACTGAAGCTTTCTTT.

The rearrangement uses TRBV10-3 and TRBJ2-7; 12 positions match TRBD1. V gave up 10 bases and J gave up 5 bases; unmatched junction bases: 12. Germline V gene data show CDR1 as ENHRY and CDR2 as SYGVKD. This CDR3 comprises 15 residues. The CDR3 here is CATKDPGQGADEQYF. DNA of the CDR3: TGTGCCACCAAGGATCCGGGACAGGGGGCGGACGAGCAGTACTTC.

The chain combines TRBV5-3 with TRBJ2-7; D unresolved. TRBV5-3 is an ORF; its function is uncertain. The CDR3 runs to 16 residues. Trimming shortened V by 1 base and J by 7 bases, and 21 bases separated the two germline ends. The CDR3 is CARSLCGVHGLEEQYF. The CDR3 DNA sequence: TGTGCCAGAAGCTTGTGCGGAGTCCATGGTCTTGAAGAGCAGTACTTC.